The 18 T cell receptor beta chains presented below share a single source sample, sequenced in a study of blood T cell repertoires in COVID-19. Measured with immunoSEQ multiplex PCR; TCRdb has only the in-frame clones, and not every one. The repertoire holds roughly 340,000 clones, with roughly nine tenths as singletons. Sequencing was carried out using PBMCs or T cells enriched from blood (not recorded which). The origin of the receptors is a man between 18 and 29 years old who had recovered from COVID-19.

The V gene is TRBV11-1, the J gene TRBJ1-6, with TRBD1 matching 10 bases. Trimming removed 5 bases from V and 7 bases from J; junction bases left unmatched: 8. CDR1 is SGHAT, CDR2 FQDESV, per germline (reference sequence). The CDR3 extends over 16 amino acids. In nucleotides, the CDR3 is TGTGCCAGCAGCCCCCGGGACAGGGGATTAAATTCACCCCTCCACTTT. Its protein is CASSPRDRGLNSPLHF. Using reference TRBV11-1 and TRBJ1-6 for the parts outside the CDR3, the full variable domain is EAEVAQSPRYKITEKSQAVAFWCDPISGHATLYWYRQILGQGPELLVQFQDESVVDDSQLPKDRFSAERLKGVDSTLKIQPAELGDSAMYLCASSPRDRGLNSPLHFGNGTRLTVT.

The chain is built from TRBV24-1 and TRBJ2-3; TRBD2 is a possible D gene (5 bases). The CDR3 has 16 residues. Germline values: CDR1 KGHDR, CDR2 SFDVKD. V lost 3 bases and J 0 bases, leaving 12 bases between the germline ends. The chain's CDR3 is CATSDQTTTSTDTQYF. The CDR3 region has the DNA TGTGCCACCAGTGATCAGACTACCACTAGCACAGATACGCAGTATTTT.

The chain combines TRBV3-1 (or the pseudogene TRBV3-2) with TRBJ2-2; 8 bases are a match to TRBD2. The CDR3 extends over 14 amino acids. Germline V gene lookup returns CDR1 LGHDT and CDR2 YNNKEL (reference sequence). V gave up 6 bases and J gave up 5 bases; unmatched junction bases: 5. CDR3 DNA: TGTGCCAGCAGGCACGGGGGGGCTACCGGGGAGCTGTTTTTT. Translating it yields CASRHGGATGELFF.

The CDR3 nucleotides read TGTGCCACCAGTGATTGGCCCGGGACAGGGTACGAGACCCAGTACTTC. Protein sequence: CATSDWPGTGYETQYF. V and J are TRBV24-1 and TRBJ2-5; 9 bases fit TRBD1. Germline loops: CDR1 KGHDR, CDR2 SFDVKD. The length of the CDR3 is 16 residues. V lost 2 bases to trimming and J lost 5 bases; unmatched junction nucleotides: 8.

The chain recombines TRBV25-1 with TRBJ2-7; D remains ambiguous. The CDR3 is 12 amino acids. CDR1 is MGHDK and CDR2 is SYGVNS in the germline V gene. V dropped 2 bases and J dropped 4 bases, with 6 bases sitting between them. CDR3 region: CASSEHGYEQYF. CDR3 sequence (DNA): TGTGCCAGCAGTGAACACGGGTACGAGCAGTACTTC.

This sequence joins TRBV5-6 and TRBJ2-7; D may be TRBD1 (6 bases). With 3 bases removed from V and 4 bases from J, the gap between germline ends came to 11 bases. This CDR3 region has 13 residues. CDR1 is SGHDT and CDR2 is YYEEEE in the germline V gene. The CDR3 sequence is CASSSGAQYEQYF. The CDR3 coding sequence is TGTGCCAGCAGCTCAGGGGCACAATACGAGCAGTACTTC. Full variable domain (rest looked up from reference TRBV5-6 and TRBJ2-7): DAGVTQSPTHLIKTRGQQVTLRCSPKSGHDTVSWYQQALGQGPQFIFQYYEEEERQRGNFPDRFSGHQFPNYSSELNVNALLLGDSALYLCASSSGAQYEQYFGPGTRLTVT.

V gene TRBV7-9 combines with J gene TRBJ1-5; TRBD1 aligns across 9 bases. The CDR3 has 17 residues. V dropped 0 bases and J dropped 0; count of bases not matched to a gene: 3. Germline CDR1 SEHNR, CDR2 FQNEAQ (reference sequence). CDR3 DNA sequence: TGTGCCAGCAGCTTAGCGGGACAGGGCTATAGCAATCAGCCCCAGCATTTT. This codes for CASSLAGQGYSNQPQHF.

This clone was observed once. V is TRBV2 and J is TRBJ2-3; a possible D gene is TRBD2 (6 bases). This CDR3 is built from 18 residues. The V gene lost 2 bases and the J gene lost 0 bases, with 18 bases spanning the gap. Germline CDR1 is SNHLY and CDR2 is FYNNEI. CDR3 amino acids: CASSEPGVGGPSTDTQYF. The DNA of the CDR3 is TGTGCCAGCAGTGAACCGGGTGTGGGGGGACCTAGCACAGATACGCAGTATTTT.

The gene calls are TRBV7-3 and TRBJ1-1; D gene unclear. In germline, CDR1 is SGHTA, CDR2 FQGTGA. The CDR3 sequence is 13 residues long. V lost 1 base, J lost 6 bases, and 9 bases lay in between. The CDR3 DNA sequence: TGTGCCAGCAGCTTAAACAGTTGGGCTGAAGCTTTCTTT. Its translation is CASSLNSWAEAFF.

V usage is TRBV28 and J usage is TRBJ1-1; D may be TRBD1 (6 bases). CDR1 and CDR2 (germline): MDHEN, SYDVKM. The CDR3 length is 13 residues. V was cut by 7 bases and J by 1 base, with 10 bases left in between. DNA for the CDR3: TGTGCCAGCATCGGGACACCGAACACTGAAGCTTTCTTT. This codes for CASIGTPNTEAFF.

This rearrangement joins TRBV20-1 to TRBJ1-1; D gene ambiguous. V lost 6 bases, J lost 1 base, and 6 bases lay in between. CDR3 length equals 11 residues. Germline loops: CDR1 DFQATT, CDR2 SNEGSKA (reference sequence). CDR3 protein: CSAPENTEAFF. As DNA, the CDR3 is TGCAGTGCGCCAGAGAACACTGAAGCTTTCTTT.

J is TRBJ2-1 and V is TRBV9; TRBD2 agrees at 10 bases. After removal of 1 base from V and 5 bases from J, the junction contained 12 bases not matched to a gene. The CDR3 length is 18 residues. Germline lookup yields CDR1 SGDLS and CDR2 YYNGEE. The CDR3 DNA sequence: TGTGCCAGCAGCGTAACCCTCATCACTAGCGGGATTCACAATGAGCAGTTCTTC. Amino acid sequence: CASSVTLITSGIHNEQFF.

The table lists this clone with a few counts. The rearrangement links TRBV15 to TRBJ1-6; no clear D. Trimming shortened V by 5 bases and J by 0 bases, and 14 bases separated the two germline ends. The CDR3 length is 17 residues. Germline CDR1 is LNHNV and CDR2 is YYDKDF (reference sequence). In DNA, the CDR3 is TGTGCCACCAGCGCCCTTGACCGGAGCTCCTATAATTCACCCCTCCACTTT. Translation: CATSALDRSSYNSPLHF.

The chain couples TRBV25-1 to TRBJ2-7; 8 nucleotides match TRBD1. V shed 3 bases, J shed 2 bases, and the junction held 0 bases outside the gene matches. From germline, CDR1 is MGHDK and CDR2 SYGVNS. The CDR3 extends over 13 amino acids. CDR3 sequence reads: CASSEDRAYEQYF. The CDR3 DNA sequence: TGTGCCAGCAGTGAGGACAGGGCCTACGAGCAGTACTTC.

A few counts support this clone. This rearrangement joins TRBV7-9 to TRBJ1-4, with a possible D match to TRBD1 (6 bases). Trimming shortened V by 6 bases and J by 0 bases, and 17 bases separated the two germline ends. The CDR3 runs to 17 residues. The germline CDR1 and CDR2 sequences are SEHNR and FQNEAQ (reference sequence). The CDR3 is CASSPGVNLATNEKLFF. Written as DNA, the CDR3 is TGTGCCAGCAGTCCAGGGGTAAACCTTGCAACTAATGAAAAACTGTTTTTT.

The chain links TRBV6-6 to TRBJ1-5, with D tentatively TRBD1 (5 bases). The germline V gene encodes CDR1 MNHNY and CDR2 SVGAGI (reference sequence). The CDR3 covers 16 residues. V gave up 4 bases and J gave up 4 bases, with 17 bases separating them. The CDR3 DNA reads as TGTGCCAGCAGTTCCCCTGGGGGGGGTAGGAATCAGCCCCAGCATTTT. Amino acid sequence: CASSSPGGGRNQPQHF.

Ten or more counts support this clone. The chain employs TRBV6-5 and TRBJ1-3, with 10 bases fitting TRBD1. V lost 6 bases, J lost 8 bases, and 7 bases stayed unmatched. This CDR3 is built from 14 residues. The germline V gene has CDR1 MNHEY and CDR2 SVGAGI. CDR3 coding DNA: TGTGCCAGCAGCCCCGGGACAGGGGTATACACCATATATTTT. It is translated as CASSPGTGVYTIYF.

The chain links TRBV7-8 to TRBJ2-7; D possibly corresponds to TRBD2 (6 bases). This CDR3 is built from 14 residues. Germline loops: CDR1 SGHVS, CDR2 FQNEAQ. Deletions cut 5 bases from V and 1 base from J, with 12 bases between. The CDR3 loop reads CASSAGGWSYEQYF. The CDR3 DNA is TGTGCCAGCAGCGCCGGAGGGTGGTCCTACGAGCAGTACTTC. The variable domain in full, completed from reference TRBV7-8 and TRBJ2-7, reads GAGVSQSPRYKVAKRGQDVALRCDPISGHVSLFWYQQALGQGPEFLTYFQNEAQLDKSGLPSDRFFAERPEGSVSTLKIQRTQQEDSAVYLCASSAGGWSYEQYFGPGTRLTVT.